One and the same sample provided the 4 T cell receptor beta chains below, sequenced in a study of blood T cell repertoires in COVID-19. Some clones are missing from TCRdb's copy, which holds only in-frame ones; the method was immunoSEQ multiplex PCR. The table includes around 250,000 clones, around 86% detected once. Sequencing used peripheral blood. The receptors were sampled from a woman aged 30 to 39 with active or convalescent COVID-19.

This chain uses TRBV7-8 with TRBJ1-3, with a possible D match to TRBD1 (6 bases). The V end lost 5 bases, the J end lost 6 bases, and 11 bases lay between the germline ends. This CDR3 has 13 amino acids. Germline V CDR1 and CDR2: SGHVS, FQNEAQ. CDR3 sequence: CASSLNRVNTIYF. The CDR3, as DNA: TGTGCCAGCAGCCTTAACAGGGTAAACACCATATATTTT.

This chain uses TRBV28 with TRBJ2-2, with TRBD2 matching 14 bases. This CDR3 has 14 amino acids. After removal of 8 bases from V and 8 bases from J, the junction contained 4 bases not matched to a gene. Germline CDR1 is MDHEN and CDR2 is SYDVKM. The CDR3 DNA reads as TGTGCCAGCGGGACTAGCGGGGGCCGGGGGGAGCTGTTTTTT. This sequence encodes CASGTSGGRGELFF.

The chain uses TRBV15 and TRBJ1-5; 8 positions agree with TRBD1. Unmatched junction bases numbered 9, after V lost 9 bases and J lost 2 bases. The CDR3 has 15 amino acids. CDR1 and CDR2 from the germline V gene are LNHNV and YYDKDF (reference sequence). This CDR3 is CATGQGRVGNQPQHF. The CDR3, as DNA: TGTGCCACTGGACAGGGACGGGTAGGCAATCAGCCCCAGCATTTT.

CDR3 bases: TGTGCCAGCAGTCTCTCTGGTATGGGACAGGGAAATTCACCCCTCCACTTT. This sequence encodes CASSLSGMGQGNSPLHF. The rearrangement joins TRBV6-6 to TRBJ1-6; TRBD1 agrees at 9 bases. Germline V gene sequence: CDR1 MNHNY, CDR2 SVGAGI (reference sequence). This CDR3 has 17 residues. V was pared by 5 bases and J by 7 bases, with 12 bases of the junction left unmatched.